This TCR beta chain is from a study of CD8 T cells in ankylosing spondylitis. Study-level points and caveats: Past research had described some motif variants in reactive arthritis synovial fluid and blood. Disease-linked clones reportedly showed significant enrichment in matched ankylosing spondylitis synovial fluid. Ankylosing spondylitis blood appeared to carry a characteristic TCR beta motif of seven to nine highly homologous variants.

This clonotype was seen only a few times. Its specificity is not known. At one boundary the junction diverges from the germline segment, which might be a read error. The CDR3 has 15 amino acids. Germline assignment: CDR1 DFQATT and CDR2 SNEGSKA (reference sequence). TCR beta libraries were made by quantitative 5'-RACE with molecular barcodes. TCRdb called the 5' RACE reads again in MiXCR, with one record for every CDR3 protein. The repertoire holds around 90,000 distinct CDR3 sequences, with around 25% as singletons. This clonotype was obtained from a male donor with ankylosing spondylitis or in good health (not recorded which). Specimen: blood, either unsorted or a sorted T cell fraction (not recorded which). This chain connects TRBV20-1 to TRBJ2-1, with D tentatively TRBD1 or TRBD2 (5 bases each). The CDR3 nucleotides read TGCTGTGCTCCCGCGGGCCCGGCAGGGCTCCGTGAGCAGTTCTTC. Translation gives CCAPAGPAGLREQFF.